Following are 25 T cell receptor beta chains from one sample sequenced in a study of blood T cells in healthy people across ages. Together with a sample-barcoded 5' primer, a J-beta primer mix was included in a second PCR lasting 7 to 11 cycles. TCRdb processed the 5' RACE reads anew with MiXCR; each CDR3 protein has one entry. In the table there are more than 1 million distinct CDR3 sequences, 40% to 55% of which are singletons. Material: blood. These receptors were collected from a woman aged 55-70 years in good health.

This clonotype was picked up one time. The chain has TRBV5-4 and TRBJ2-5, with 12 bases aligning to TRBD1. The CDR3 runs 16 residues. V lost 5 bases, J lost 1 base, and 6 bases stayed unmatched. CDR1 is SGHNT, CDR2 YYREEE, per germline (reference sequence). CDR3 DNA: TGTGCCAGCAGTCCCCGGGACAGGGGGCTCCAAGAGACCCAGTACTTC. This sequence encodes CASSPRDRGLQETQYF. Variable domain in full (rest from reference TRBV5-4 and TRBJ2-5): ETGVTQSPTHLIKTRGQQVTLRCSSQSGHNTVSWYQQALGQGPQFIFQYYREEENGRGNFPPRFSGLQFPNYSSELNVNALELDDSALYLCASSPRDRGLQETQYFGPGTRLLVL.

The rearrangement joins TRBV20-1 to TRBJ2-7; TRBD2 agrees at 11 bases. The CDR3 has 15 amino acids. Germline V gives CDR1 DFQATT, CDR2 SNEGSKA (reference sequence). The V segment lost 3 bases and the J segment 3 bases; nucleotides outside the gene matches: 7. CDR3 residues: CSAREGLAVIYEQYF. CDR3 DNA sequence: TGCAGTGCTAGGGAGGGACTAGCGGTGATCTACGAGCAGTACTTC.

This clonotype has a handful of counts. This rearrangement joins TRBV7-3 to TRBJ2-3; 9 bases line up with TRBD1. The germline V gene encodes CDR1 SGHTA and CDR2 FQGTGA. V gave up 2 bases and J gave up 4 bases; unmatched junction bases: 7. There are 16 residues in the CDR3. CDR3 DNA sequence: TGTGCCAGCAGCTTATACGGGACAGGGCTCCCAGATACGCAGTATTTT. As protein: CASSLYGTGLPDTQYF.

The chain links TRBV20-1 to TRBJ2-2; D remains ambiguous. This CDR3 comprises 14 residues. V lost 6 bases and J lost 6, with 17 bases in between. Germline V CDR1 and CDR2: DFQATT, SNEGSKA (reference sequence). The CDR3 sequence: CSAARFSVPGELFF. CDR3 nucleotide sequence: TGCAGTGCCGCCCGGTTTTCCGTACCCGGGGAGCTGTTTTTT.

The rearrangement uses TRBV20-1 and TRBJ2-3; no clear D. The CDR3 runs 14 residues. Germline V gene lookup returns CDR1 DFQATT and CDR2 SNEGSKA (reference sequence). The CDR3, as DNA: TGCAGCCCAAGAGGTGACACAAGGACAGATACGCAGTATTTT. Residues: CSPRGDTRTDTQYF.

Written as DNA, the CDR3 is TGTGCCAGCAGCCAGGGTTCTCGGGGGGGGGGCCCTTACAATGAGCAGTACTTC. It encodes CASSQGSRGGGPYNEQYF. The chain has TRBV4-2 and TRBJ2-5; 8 bases match TRBD2. J lost 11 bases, V lost 3 bases, and 23 bases had no gene match. The germline gives CDR1 LGHNA, CDR2 YNFKEQ. This CDR3 region has 18 residues.

The chain joins TRBV24-1 to TRBJ2-1, with D maybe TRBD1 (5 bases). Germline V CDR1 and CDR2: KGHDR, SFDVKD. The CDR3 runs 15 residues. With 5 bases removed from V and 4 bases from J, the gap between germline ends came to 14 bases. This chain's CDR3 is CATSVEGAYYNEQFF. CDR3 bases: TGTGCCACCAGTGTAGAAGGGGCCTATTACAATGAGCAGTTCTTC.

The J gene is TRBJ2-3, the V gene TRBV12-3 or TRBV12-4; 7 positions match TRBD2. With 7 bases clipped from V and 1 base from J, the junction kept 8 bases outside the gene matches. The CDR3 loop spans 15 amino acids. The chain's CDR3 is CASIPAGERTDTQYF. The CDR3 coding sequence is TGTGCCAGCATTCCCGCGGGAGAACGCACAGATACGCAGTATTTT.

This chain joins TRBV6-1 and TRBJ1-5; 7 bases match TRBD1. The CDR3 extends over 15 amino acids. Germline V gene lookup returns CDR1 MNHNS and CDR2 SASEGT. Losses at the gene ends were 5 bases for V and 9 bases for J; bases not matched to a gene: 13. The CDR3 sequence: CASSTKRQGYAPQHF. Here the CDR3 DNA reads TGTGCCAGCAGTACGAAAAGACAGGGATATGCGCCCCAGCATTTT.

The genes are TRBV6-2 or TRBV6-3 and TRBJ1-2; tentatively, D is TRBD1 (5 bases). Trimming removed 7 bases from V and 7 bases from J, with 13 bases in between. The CDR3 has 12 residues. Germline V gives CDR1 MNHEY, CDR2 SVGEGT. Written as DNA, the CDR3 is TGTGCCAGCACCCCGGCGGGGGTTGGCTACACCTTC. As protein: CASTPAGVGYTF.

The chain links TRBV5-1 to TRBJ1-1, with a weak D call TRBD1 (5 bases). CDR3 length: 16 residues. Germline CDR1 SGHRS, CDR2 YFSETQ. Deletions cut 0 bases from V and 3 bases from J, with 15 bases between. Here the CDR3 reads CASSLGQSVEYTEAFF. The CDR3 DNA reads as TGCGCCAGCAGCTTGGGACAGTCAGTCGAATACACTGAAGCTTTCTTT.

This clonotype was picked up many times. The rearrangement links TRBV29-1 to TRBJ2-1; TRBD1 agrees at 7 bases. Trimming at V came to 3 bases and at J to 9 bases, leaving 8 bases not matched to a gene. The CDR3 has 13 amino acids. Germline CDR1 SQVTM, CDR2 ANQGSEA. DNA of the CDR3: TGCAGCGTTGACCCCTTACAGGGGAGTGAGCAGTTCTTC. It encodes CSVDPLQGSEQFF.

CDR3 in amino acids: CASSVAARSTDTQYF. The DNA for the CDR3 is TGTGCCAGCAGCGTAGCTGCCAGGTCCACAGATACGCAGTATTTT. V is TRBV9 and J is TRBJ2-3; D gene uncertain. V was pared by 0 bases and J by 2 bases, with 10 bases between. The CDR3 extends over 15 amino acids. Germline V gene data show CDR1 as SGDLS and CDR2 as YYNGEE.

The chain joins TRBV24-1 to TRBJ2-1, with 11 bases lining up with TRBD2. With the DNA end fitting TRBJ2-7 better, the J assignment may be wrong. This CDR3 spans 16 amino acids. CDR1 KGHDR and CDR2 SFDVKD come from the germline V gene. The CDR3 sequence is CATSDPGTSGYNEQYF. The CDR3 DNA reads as TGTGCCACCAGTGACCCCGGGACTAGCGGATACAATGAGCAGTACTTC.

CDR3 sequence: CASSVSGTSYEQFF. The CDR3, as DNA: TGTGCCAGCAGCGTATCAGGGACTAGCTACGAGCAGTTCTTC. J is TRBJ2-1 and V is TRBV7-2; 9 bases line up with TRBD2. V lost 5 bases to trimming and J lost 10 bases; unmatched junction nucleotides: 9. CDR1 is SGHTA, CDR2 FQGNSA, per germline. CDR3 size: 14 residues.

The CDR3 spells CAISDSPSHSYEQYF. The DNA for the CDR3 is TGTGCCATCAGTGACAGCCCCTCACATTCCTACGAGCAGTACTTC. The chain combines TRBV10-3 with TRBJ2-4; no firm D call. Matching the DNA end better, TRBJ2-7 makes the J call doubtful. Germline V lookup: CDR1 ENHRY, CDR2 SYGVKD. This CDR3 region has 15 residues.

This clonotype was picked up many times. The chain combines TRBV25-1 with TRBJ1-1, with D unresolved. Trimming took 7 bases from V and 1 from J, leaving 10 bases between them. Germline V lookup: CDR1 MGHDK, CDR2 SYGVNS. This CDR3 is built from 13 residues. DNA for the CDR3: TGTGCCAGCATCGGGTTAAGGAACACTGAAGCTTTCTTT. It specifies CASIGLRNTEAFF.

This clonotype was seen more than once but under ten times. The genes are TRBV4-2 and TRBJ2-5; 9 nucleotides align to TRBD1. After removal of 1 base from V and 6 bases from J, the junction contained 3 bases not matched to a gene. Germline V gives CDR1 LGHNA, CDR2 YNFKEQ. The CDR3 is made up of 14 amino acids. The chain's CDR3 is CASSQGGQGKTQYF. CDR3 DNA: TGTGCCAGCAGCCAAGGGGGACAGGGCAAGACCCAGTACTTC.

CDR3 DNA sequence: TGTGCCAGCATACTACAGGGGGGAAACAATGAGCAGTACTTC. Protein sequence: CASILQGGNNEQYF. The chain is built from TRBV28 and TRBJ2-5; 8 nucleotides line up with TRBD1. V shed 7 bases and J 11 bases; nucleotides not matched to a gene: 15. The CDR3 runs 14 residues. In germline, CDR1 is MDHEN, CDR2 SYDVKM.

This clonotype showed up just a few times. The rearrangement joins TRBV16 to TRBJ2-7, with TRBD2 matching over 7 bases. V lost 4 bases to trimming and J lost 1 base; unmatched junction nucleotides: 4. Germline V CDR1 and CDR2: KGHSY, FQNENV. The CDR3 extends over 14 amino acids. The CDR3 coding sequence is TGTGCCAGCAGCCGCGAGCGGGGATCCTACGAGCAGTACTTC. Translated, it gives CASSRERGSYEQYF. Based on the CDR3 plus reference TRBV16 and TRBJ2-7, the full variable domain is GEEVAQTPKHLVRGEGQKAKLYCAPIKGHSYVFWYQQVLKNEFKFLISFQNENVFDETGMPKERFSAKCLPNSPCSLEIQATKLEDSAVYFCASSRERGSYEQYFGPGTRLTVT.

The chain links TRBV5-5 to TRBJ2-5; D is unresolved. The CDR3 is 18 residues long. The V and J ends lost 5 bases and 1 base respectively, with 24 bases between them. Germline CDR1 SGHKS, CDR2 YYEKEE (reference sequence). The DNA of the CDR3 is TGTGCCAGCAGTCATCCCCCCCGCGGAACAGAATTCCAAGAGACCCAGTACTTC. Encoded protein: CASSHPPRGTEFQETQYF.

J is TRBJ2-3 and V is TRBV7-8; D could derive from TRBD1 or TRBD2 (6 bases each). CDR1 SGHVS and CDR2 FQNEAQ come from the germline V gene. The CDR3 length is 15 residues. V shed 4 bases and J shed 2 bases, with 13 bases lying between them. The DNA of the CDR3 is TGTGCCAGCAGCTATTTAGGGGGGTCCACAGATACGCAGTATTTT. Encoded protein: CASSYLGGSTDTQYF.

The V gene is TRBV5-1, the J gene TRBJ2-7, with D unresolved. The CDR3 consists of 11 residues. V was pared by 4 bases and J by 6 bases, with 8 bases between. Germline values: CDR1 SGHRS, CDR2 YFSETQ. CDR3 in amino acids: CASSLNSEQYF. The CDR3 DNA reads as TGCGCCAGCAGCCTAAACAGCGAGCAGTACTTC.

The rearrangement uses TRBV7-2 and TRBJ1-6; D is unclear. The CDR3 spans 14 residues. The V end was cut by 1 base, the J end by 7 bases, with 8 bases between. The germline gives CDR1 SGHTA, CDR2 FQGNSA. The CDR3 reads CASSLDQQNSPLHF. CDR3 DNA: TGTGCCAGCAGCTTAGACCAGCAGAATTCACCCCTCCACTTT.

This chain uses TRBV7-6 with TRBJ2-5; 8 bases match TRBD2. Per germline, CDR1 SGHVS and CDR2 FNYEAQ. The CDR3 loop spans 14 amino acids. After removal of 5 bases from V and 5 bases from J, the junction contained 7 bases not matched to a gene. The CDR3 region has the DNA TGTGCCAGCAGCCAACCTAGCGGGTCGGAGACCCAGTACTTC. Protein product: CASSQPSGSETQYF.